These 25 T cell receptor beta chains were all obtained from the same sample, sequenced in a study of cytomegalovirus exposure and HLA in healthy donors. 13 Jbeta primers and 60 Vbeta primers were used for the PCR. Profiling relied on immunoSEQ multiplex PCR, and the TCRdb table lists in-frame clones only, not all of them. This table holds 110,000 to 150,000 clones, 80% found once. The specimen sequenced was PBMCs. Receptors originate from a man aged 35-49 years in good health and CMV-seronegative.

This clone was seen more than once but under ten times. This CDR3 is CASSLKQPSYSNQPQHF. CDR3 DNA: TGCGCCAGCAGCCTCAAACAACCCTCTTATAGCAATCAGCCCCAGCATTTT. The J gene is TRBJ1-5, the V gene TRBV4-1, with D unresolved. Germline V gene lookup returns CDR1 MGHRA and CDR2 YSYEKL. Trimming shortened V by 4 bases and J by 0 bases, and 16 bases separated the two germline ends. The CDR3 loop spans 17 amino acids.

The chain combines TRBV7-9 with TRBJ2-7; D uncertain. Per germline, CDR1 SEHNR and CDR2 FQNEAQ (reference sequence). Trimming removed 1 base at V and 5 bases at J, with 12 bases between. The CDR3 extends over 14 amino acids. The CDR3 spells CASSLDGRNHEQYF. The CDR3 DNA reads TGTGCCAGCAGCTTAGATGGCAGAAATCACGAGCAGTACTTC. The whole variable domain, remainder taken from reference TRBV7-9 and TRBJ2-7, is DTGVSQNPRHKITKRGQNVTFRCDPISEHNRLYWYRQTLGQGPEFLTYFQNEAQLEKSRLLSDRFSAERPKGSFSTLEIQRTEQGDSAMYLCASSLDGRNHEQYFGPGTRLTVT.

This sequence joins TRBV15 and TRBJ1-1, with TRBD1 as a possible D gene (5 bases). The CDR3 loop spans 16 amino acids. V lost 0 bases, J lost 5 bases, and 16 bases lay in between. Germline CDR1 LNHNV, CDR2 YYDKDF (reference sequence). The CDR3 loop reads CATSRDLQGQGTEAFF. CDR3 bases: TGTGCCACCAGCAGAGATCTTCAGGGCCAAGGGACTGAAGCTTTCTTT.

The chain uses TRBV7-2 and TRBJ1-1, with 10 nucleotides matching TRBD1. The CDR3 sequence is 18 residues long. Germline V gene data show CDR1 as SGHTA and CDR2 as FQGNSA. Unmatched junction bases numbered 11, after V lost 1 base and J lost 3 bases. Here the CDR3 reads CASSLGLGQGYLDTEAFF. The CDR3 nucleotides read TGTGCCAGCAGCTTAGGGTTGGGACAGGGGTATTTGGACACTGAAGCTTTCTTT. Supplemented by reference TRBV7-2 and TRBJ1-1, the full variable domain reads GAGVSQSPSNKVTEKGKDVELRCDPISGHTALYWYRQSLGQGLEFLIYFQGNSAPDKSGLPSDRFSAERTGGSVSTLTIQRTQQEDSAVYLCASSLGLGQGYLDTEAFFGQGTRLTVV.

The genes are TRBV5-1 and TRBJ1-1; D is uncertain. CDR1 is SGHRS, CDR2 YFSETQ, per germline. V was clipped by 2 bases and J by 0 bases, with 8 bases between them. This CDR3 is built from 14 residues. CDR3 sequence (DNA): TGCGCCAGCAGCTTAGGAGCCTTGAACACTGAAGCTTTCTTT. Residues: CASSLGALNTEAFF.

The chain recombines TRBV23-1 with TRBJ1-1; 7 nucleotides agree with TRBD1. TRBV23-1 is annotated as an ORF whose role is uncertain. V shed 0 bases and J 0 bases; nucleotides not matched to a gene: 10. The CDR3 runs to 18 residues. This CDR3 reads CASSQSGGGQALNTEAFF. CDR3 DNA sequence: TGCGCCAGCAGTCAATCGGGAGGAGGACAGGCGTTGAACACTGAAGCTTTCTTT.

The CDR3 spells CASAHDRGAEAFF. The CDR3 bases are TGTGCTAGTGCCCACGACAGGGGTGCTGAAGCTTTCTTT. The chain recombines TRBV12-5 with TRBJ1-1; 8 bases align to TRBD1. Germline V gene data show CDR1 as LGHNT and CDR2 as FRNRAP. This CDR3 has 13 amino acids. The junction had 7 bases not matched to a gene; V was cut back by 7 bases and J by 6 bases.

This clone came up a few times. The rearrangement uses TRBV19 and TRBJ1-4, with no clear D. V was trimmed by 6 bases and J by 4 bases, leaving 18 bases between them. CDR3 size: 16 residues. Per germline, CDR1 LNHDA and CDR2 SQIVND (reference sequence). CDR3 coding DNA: TGTGCCAGTAGCCGGGCCCAAACGGCGGGTAATGAAAAACTGTTTTTT. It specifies CASSRAQTAGNEKLFF. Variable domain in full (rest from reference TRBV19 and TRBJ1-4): DGGITQSPKYLFRKEGQNVTLSCEQNLNHDAMYWYRQDPGQGLRLIYYSQIVNDFQKGDIAEGYSVSREKKESFPLTVTSAQKNPTAFYLCASSRAQTAGNEKLFFGSGTQLSVL.

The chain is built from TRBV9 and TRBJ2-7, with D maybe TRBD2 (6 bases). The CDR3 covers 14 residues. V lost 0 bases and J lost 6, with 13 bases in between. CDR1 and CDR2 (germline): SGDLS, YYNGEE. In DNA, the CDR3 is TGTGCCAGCAGCGTAGGTCTAGCGTTTGGCGAGCAGTACTTC. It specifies CASSVGLAFGEQYF.

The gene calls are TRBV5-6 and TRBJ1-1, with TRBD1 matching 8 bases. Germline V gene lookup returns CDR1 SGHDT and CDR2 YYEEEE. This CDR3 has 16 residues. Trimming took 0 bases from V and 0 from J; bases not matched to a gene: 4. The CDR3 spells CASSLVDRAMNTEAFF. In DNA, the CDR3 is TGTGCCAGCAGCTTGGTGGACAGGGCCATGAACACTGAAGCTTTCTTT.

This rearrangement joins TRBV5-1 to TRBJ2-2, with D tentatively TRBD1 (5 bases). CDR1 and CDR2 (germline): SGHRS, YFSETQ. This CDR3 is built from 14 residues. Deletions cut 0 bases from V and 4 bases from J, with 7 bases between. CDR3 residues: CASSLDRPTGELFF. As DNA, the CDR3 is TGCGCCAGCAGCTTGGACAGGCCCACCGGGGAGCTGTTTTTT.

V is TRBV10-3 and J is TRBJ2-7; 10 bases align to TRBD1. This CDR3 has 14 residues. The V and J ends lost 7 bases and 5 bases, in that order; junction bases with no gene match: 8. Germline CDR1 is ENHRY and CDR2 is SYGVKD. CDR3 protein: CAITGRDRGDEQYF. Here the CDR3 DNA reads TGTGCCATCACCGGGAGGGACAGGGGTGACGAGCAGTACTTC.

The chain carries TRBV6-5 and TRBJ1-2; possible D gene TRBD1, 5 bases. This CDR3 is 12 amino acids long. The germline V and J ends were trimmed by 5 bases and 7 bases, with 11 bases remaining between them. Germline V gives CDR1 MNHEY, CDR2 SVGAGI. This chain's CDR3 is CASSAPQGGYTF. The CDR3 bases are TGTGCCAGCAGTGCCCCCCAGGGTGGCTACACCTTC.

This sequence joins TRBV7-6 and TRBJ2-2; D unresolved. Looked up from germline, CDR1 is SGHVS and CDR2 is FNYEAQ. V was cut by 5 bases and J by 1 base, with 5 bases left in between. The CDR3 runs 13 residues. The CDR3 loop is CASSRQNTGELFF. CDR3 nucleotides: TGTGCCAGCAGCCGACAGAACACCGGGGAGCTGTTTTTT.

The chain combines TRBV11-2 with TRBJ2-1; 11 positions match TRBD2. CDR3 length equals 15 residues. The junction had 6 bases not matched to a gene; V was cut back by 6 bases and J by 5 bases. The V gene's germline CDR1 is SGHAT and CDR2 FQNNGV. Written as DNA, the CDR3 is TGTGCCAGCAGTGTAGTTAGCGGGGGGGACAATGAGCAGTTCTTC. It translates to CASSVVSGGDNEQFF.

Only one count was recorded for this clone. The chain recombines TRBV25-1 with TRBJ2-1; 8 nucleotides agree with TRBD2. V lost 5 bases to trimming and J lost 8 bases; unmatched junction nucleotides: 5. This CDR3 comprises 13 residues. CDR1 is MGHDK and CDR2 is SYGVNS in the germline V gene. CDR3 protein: CASSHRGGYEQFF. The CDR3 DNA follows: TGTGCCAGCAGTCATCGGGGGGGTTATGAGCAGTTCTTC.

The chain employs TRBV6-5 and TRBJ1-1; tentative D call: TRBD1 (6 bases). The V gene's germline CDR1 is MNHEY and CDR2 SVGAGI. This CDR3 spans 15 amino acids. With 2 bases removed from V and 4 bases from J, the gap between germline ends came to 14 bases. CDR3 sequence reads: CASSYERGAGTEAFF. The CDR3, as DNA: TGTGCCAGCAGTTACGAGCGGGGGGCAGGCACTGAAGCTTTCTTT.

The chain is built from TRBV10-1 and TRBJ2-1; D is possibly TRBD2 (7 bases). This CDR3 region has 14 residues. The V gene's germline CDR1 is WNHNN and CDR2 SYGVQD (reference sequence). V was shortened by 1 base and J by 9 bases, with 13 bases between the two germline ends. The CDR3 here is CASSELGGASEQFF. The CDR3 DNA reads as TGCGCCAGCAGTGAGTTGGGGGGGGCCTCTGAGCAGTTCTTC.

The CDR3 spells CASSYWQGTDTQYF. For the CDR3, the DNA is TGTGCCAGCAGTTACTGGCAGGGCACAGATACGCAGTATTTT. The gene calls are TRBV6-5 and TRBJ2-3; unclear D gene. The CDR3 extends over 14 amino acids. Trimming stripped 1 base from V and 1 base from J, with 6 bases between. Germline CDR1 is MNHEY and CDR2 is SVGAGI.

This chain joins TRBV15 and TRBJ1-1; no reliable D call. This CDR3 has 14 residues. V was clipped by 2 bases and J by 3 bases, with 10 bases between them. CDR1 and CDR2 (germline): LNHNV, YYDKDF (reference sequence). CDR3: CATSRLREYTEAFF. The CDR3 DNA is TGTGCCACCAGCAGACTGAGGGAGTACACTGAAGCTTTCTTT.

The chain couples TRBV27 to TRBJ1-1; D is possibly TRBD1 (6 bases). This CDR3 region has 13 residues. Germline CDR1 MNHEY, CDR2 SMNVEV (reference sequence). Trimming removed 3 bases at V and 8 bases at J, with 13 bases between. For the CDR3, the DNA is TGTGCCAGCAGTTTTGTGGGGGCCCCCGAAGCTTTCTTT. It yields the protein CASSFVGAPEAFF.

Written as DNA, the CDR3 is TGTGCCAGCAGCTTAAGACAGGGGGACTACACCTTC. Protein sequence: CASSLRQGDYTF. The V gene is TRBV7-8, the J gene TRBJ1-2; 9 bases agree with TRBD1. V lost 2 bases and J lost 10; bases outside the gene matches: 2. The CDR3 loop spans 12 amino acids. The germline CDR1 and CDR2 sequences are SGHVS and FQNEAQ.

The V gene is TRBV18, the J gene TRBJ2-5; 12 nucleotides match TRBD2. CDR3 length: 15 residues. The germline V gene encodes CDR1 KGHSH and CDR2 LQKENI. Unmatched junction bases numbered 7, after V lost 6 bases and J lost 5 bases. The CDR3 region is CASSPWTSGEETQYF. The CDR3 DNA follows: TGTGCCAGCTCGCCTTGGACTAGCGGGGAGGAGACCCAGTACTTC.

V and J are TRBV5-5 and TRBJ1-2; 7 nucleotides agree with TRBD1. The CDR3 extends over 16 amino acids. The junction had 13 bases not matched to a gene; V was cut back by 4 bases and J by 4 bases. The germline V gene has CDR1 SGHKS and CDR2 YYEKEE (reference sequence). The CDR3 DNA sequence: TGTGCCAGCAGCCCGCAGTCGAGGGGACAGACCTATGGCTACACCTTC. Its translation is CASSPQSRGQTYGYTF.

The CDR3 is CASSTPSRTQYF. The CDR3, as DNA: TGTGCCAGCAGCACGCCCTCTAGGACCCAGTACTTC. The chain employs TRBV21-1 and TRBJ2-5; the table's D call, TRBD2, has no DNA check behind it. TRBV21-1 is flagged as a pseudogene. The CDR3 extends over 12 amino acids.